This T cell receptor (beta chain) was retrieved from a study of cytomegalovirus exposure and HLA in healthy donors. The germline gives CDR1 SNHLY, CDR2 FYNNEI. There are 16 residues in the CDR3. After removal of 5 bases from V and 6 bases from J, the junction contained 15 bases not matched to a gene. Measured with immunoSEQ multiplex PCR; TCRdb has only the in-frame clones, and not every one. The sample has hundreds of thousands of clones, roughly 87% seen once. With regard to this clone: Its antigen is still unknown.

The study's findings and limits: Specific recognition of CMV antigens was confirmed in vitro for a few chains (all CMV-associated). First-cohort TCR clusters were later found to tend to co-occur in the 120 or so validation repertoires.

This TCR was recovered from a man younger than 35 in good health and CMV-seropositive. The chain joins TRBV2 to TRBJ2-7; 8 positions agree with TRBD2. The material sequenced was PBMCs. CDR3 DNA: TGTGCCAGCAGTCCCTTAGCGGGAACGACGGGTGGCGAGCAGTACTTC. This translates into CASSPLAGTTGGEQYF.